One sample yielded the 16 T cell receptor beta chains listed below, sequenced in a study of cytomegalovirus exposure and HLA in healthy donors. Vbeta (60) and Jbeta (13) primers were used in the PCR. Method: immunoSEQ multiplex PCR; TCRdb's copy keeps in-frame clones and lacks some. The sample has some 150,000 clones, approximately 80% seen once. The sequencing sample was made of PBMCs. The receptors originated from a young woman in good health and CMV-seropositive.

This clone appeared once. CDR3 coding DNA: TGTGCCAGCAGTTACAGGGGATTGGGAAACTATGGCTACACCTTC. Its protein product is CASSYRGLGNYGYTF. The chain is built from TRBV6-5 and TRBJ1-2, with TRBD1 as a possible D gene (5 bases). Germline V gene lookup returns CDR1 MNHEY and CDR2 SVGAGI. Trimming removed 2 bases from V and 2 bases from J, with 12 bases in between. This CDR3 comprises 15 residues.

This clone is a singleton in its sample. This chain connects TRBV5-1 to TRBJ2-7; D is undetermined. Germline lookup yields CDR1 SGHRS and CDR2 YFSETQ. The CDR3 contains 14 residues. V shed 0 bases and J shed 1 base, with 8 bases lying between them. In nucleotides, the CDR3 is TGCGCCAGCAGCTTGGGTCACAGTTCCTACGAGCAGTACTTC. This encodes CASSLGHSSYEQYF.

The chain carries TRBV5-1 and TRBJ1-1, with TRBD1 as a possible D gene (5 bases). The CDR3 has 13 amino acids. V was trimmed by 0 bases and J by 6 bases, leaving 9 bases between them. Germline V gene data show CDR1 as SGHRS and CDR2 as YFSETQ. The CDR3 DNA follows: TGCGCCAGCAGCTTGGATAGGGGCTCTGAAGCTTTCTTT. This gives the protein CASSLDRGSEAFF.

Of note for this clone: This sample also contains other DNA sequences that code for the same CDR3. The CDR3 coding sequence is TGCGCCAGCAGCCTCGGACAGGGAAGGAACTATGGCTACACCTTC. Translation: CASSLGQGRNYGYTF. The chain employs TRBV5-1 and TRBJ1-2; 8 bases agree with TRBD1. The CDR3 runs 15 residues. CDR1 and CDR2 (germline): SGHRS, YFSETQ. V shed 4 bases and J 2 bases; nucleotides not matched to a gene: 7.

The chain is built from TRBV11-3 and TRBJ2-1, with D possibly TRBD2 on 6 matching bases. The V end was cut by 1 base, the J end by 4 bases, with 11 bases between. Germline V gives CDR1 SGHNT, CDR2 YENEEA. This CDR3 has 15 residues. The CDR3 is CASSLGLASYNEQFF. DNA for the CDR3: TGTGCCAGCAGCTTAGGGCTAGCGAGTTACAATGAGCAGTTCTTC.

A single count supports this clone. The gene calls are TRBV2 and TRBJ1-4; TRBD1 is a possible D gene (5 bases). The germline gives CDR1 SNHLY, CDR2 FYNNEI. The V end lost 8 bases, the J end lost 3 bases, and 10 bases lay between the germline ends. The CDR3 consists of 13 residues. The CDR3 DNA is TGTGCCAGCGGCAGGGAAGCTAATGAAAAACTGTTTTTT. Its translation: CASGREANEKLFF.

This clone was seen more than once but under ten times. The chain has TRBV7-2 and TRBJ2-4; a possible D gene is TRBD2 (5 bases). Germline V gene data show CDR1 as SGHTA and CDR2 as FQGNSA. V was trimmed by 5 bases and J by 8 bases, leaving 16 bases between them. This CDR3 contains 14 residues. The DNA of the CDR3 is TGTGCCAGCAGCCGAGACACTCAGGAGGACATTCAGTACTTC. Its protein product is CASSRDTQEDIQYF.

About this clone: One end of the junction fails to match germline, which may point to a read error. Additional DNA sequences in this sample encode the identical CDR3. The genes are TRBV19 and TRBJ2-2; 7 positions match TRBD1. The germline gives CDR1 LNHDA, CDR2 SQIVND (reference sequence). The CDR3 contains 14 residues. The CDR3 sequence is CASSRGSDTGELFF. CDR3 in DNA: TGTGCCAGTAGCAGGGGGTCCGACACCGGGGAGCTGTTCTTT.

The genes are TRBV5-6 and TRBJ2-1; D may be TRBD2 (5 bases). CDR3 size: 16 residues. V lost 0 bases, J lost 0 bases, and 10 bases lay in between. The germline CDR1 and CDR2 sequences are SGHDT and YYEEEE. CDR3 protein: CASSLGPGFSYNEQFF. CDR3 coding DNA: TGTGCCAGCAGCTTGGGGCCGGGATTCTCCTACAATGAGCAGTTCTTC.

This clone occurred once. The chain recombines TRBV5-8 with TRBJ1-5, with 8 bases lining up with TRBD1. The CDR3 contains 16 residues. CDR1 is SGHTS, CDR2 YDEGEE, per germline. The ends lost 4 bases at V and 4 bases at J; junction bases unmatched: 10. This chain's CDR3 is CASSINGQGLNQPQHF. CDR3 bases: TGTGCCAGCAGCATCAATGGACAGGGCCTAAATCAGCCCCAGCATTTT. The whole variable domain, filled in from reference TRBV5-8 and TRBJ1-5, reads EAGVTQSPTHLIKTRGQQATLRCSPISGHTSVYWYQQALGLGLQFLLWYDEGEERNRGNFPPRFSGRQFPNYSSELNVNALELEDSALYLCASSINGQGLNQPQHFGDGTRLSIL.

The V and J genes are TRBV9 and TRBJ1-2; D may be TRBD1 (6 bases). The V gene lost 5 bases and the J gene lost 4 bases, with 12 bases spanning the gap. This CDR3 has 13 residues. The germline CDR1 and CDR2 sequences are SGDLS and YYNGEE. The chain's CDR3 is CASSEDSFYGYTF. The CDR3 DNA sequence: TGTGCCAGCAGTGAGGACAGCTTCTATGGCTACACCTTC.

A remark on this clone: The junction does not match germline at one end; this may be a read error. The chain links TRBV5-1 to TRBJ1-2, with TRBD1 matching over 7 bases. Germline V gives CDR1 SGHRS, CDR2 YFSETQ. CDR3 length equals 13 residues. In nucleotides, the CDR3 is TGCGCCAGCAGATTGGGACAGAGTAATGGCTACACCTTC. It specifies CASRLGQSNGYTF. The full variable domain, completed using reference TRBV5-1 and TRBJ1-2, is KAGVTQTPRYLIKTRGQQVTLSCSPISGHRSVSWYQQTPGQGLQFLFEYFSETQRNKGNFPGRFSGRQFSNSRSEMNVSTLELGDSALYLCASRLGQSNGYTFGSGTRLTVV.

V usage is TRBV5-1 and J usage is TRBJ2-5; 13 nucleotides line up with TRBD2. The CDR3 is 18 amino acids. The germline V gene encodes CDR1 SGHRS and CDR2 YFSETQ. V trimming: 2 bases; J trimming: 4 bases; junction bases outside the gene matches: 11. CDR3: CASSLKTSGGRGRETQYF. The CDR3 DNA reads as TGCGCCAGCAGCTTAAAGACTAGCGGGGGGAGGGGGAGAGAGACCCAGTACTTC.

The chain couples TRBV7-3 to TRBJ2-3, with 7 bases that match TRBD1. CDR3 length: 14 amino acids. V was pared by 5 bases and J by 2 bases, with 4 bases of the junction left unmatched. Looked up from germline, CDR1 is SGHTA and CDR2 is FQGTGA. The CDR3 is CASSRTGLTDTQYF. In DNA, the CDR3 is TGTGCCAGCAGCCGGACAGGCCTCACAGATACGCAGTATTTT.

CDR3 nucleotide sequence: TGTGCCAGCAGCCAAGTTGGAGGGGATATGAAGAACACTGAAGCTTTCTTT. Translated: CASSQVGGDMKNTEAFF. The chain is built from TRBV4-2 and TRBJ1-1, with a tentative D call TRBD1 (5 bases). The germline V and J ends were trimmed by 1 base and 1 base, with 16 bases remaining between them. Germline V gene lookup returns CDR1 LGHNA and CDR2 YNFKEQ. The CDR3 contains 17 residues.

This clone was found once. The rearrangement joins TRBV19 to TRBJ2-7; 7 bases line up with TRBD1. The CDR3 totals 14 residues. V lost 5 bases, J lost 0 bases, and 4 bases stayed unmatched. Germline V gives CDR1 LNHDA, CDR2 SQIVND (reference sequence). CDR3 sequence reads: CASSFRTGSYEQYF. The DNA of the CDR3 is TGTGCCAGTAGTTTCAGGACAGGCTCCTACGAGCAGTACTTC.